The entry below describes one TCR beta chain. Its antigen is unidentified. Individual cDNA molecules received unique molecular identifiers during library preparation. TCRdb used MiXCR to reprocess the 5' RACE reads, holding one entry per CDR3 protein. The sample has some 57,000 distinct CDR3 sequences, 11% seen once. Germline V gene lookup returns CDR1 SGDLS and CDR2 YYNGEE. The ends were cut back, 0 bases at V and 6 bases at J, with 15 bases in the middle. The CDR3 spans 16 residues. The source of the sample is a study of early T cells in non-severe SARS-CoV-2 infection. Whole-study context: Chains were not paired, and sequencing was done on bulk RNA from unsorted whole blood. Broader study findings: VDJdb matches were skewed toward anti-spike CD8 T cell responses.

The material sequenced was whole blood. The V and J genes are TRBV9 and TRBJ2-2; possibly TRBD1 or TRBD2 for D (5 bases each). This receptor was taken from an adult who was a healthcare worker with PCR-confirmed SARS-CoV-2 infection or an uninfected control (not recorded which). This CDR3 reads CASSVGAGAMAGELFF. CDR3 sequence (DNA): TGTGCCAGCAGCGTAGGTGCCGGGGCAATGGCCGGGGAGCTGTTTTTT.